A single sample gave rise to the 31 T cell receptor beta chains below, sequenced in a study of CD4 T cells in relation to SARS-CoV-2 and coronaviruses. The unexposed donors gave CD4+ T cells in about 2011-2018, prior to COVID-19. The cells were cultured for 10 days before CD4+ T cells were isolated. Sequencing was performed with immunoSEQ multiplex PCR; in TCRdb, only in-frame clones are kept and a portion is missing. Of around 25,000 clones in the sample, around 80% were seen once. These receptors have no known antigen. Input material: CD4+ T cells from PBMCs, cultured in vitro. These receptors were collected from a human donor in good health.

The genes are TRBV29-1 and TRBJ1-2, with a tentative D call TRBD1 (5 bases). CDR1 SQVTM and CDR2 ANQGSEA come from the germline V gene. The V end was cut by 7 bases, the J end by 2 bases, with 8 bases between. CDR3 length: 11 amino acids. The chain's CDR3 is CSGGGNYGYTF. The CDR3 DNA reads TGCAGCGGGGGCGGGAACTATGGCTACACCTTC.

In its sample, this clone is large. J is TRBJ2-7 and V is TRBV7-2, with a tentative D call TRBD2 (6 bases). Germline CDR1 reads SGHTA; CDR2 reads FQGNSA. V lost 5 bases and J 2 bases, leaving 16 bases between the germline ends. The CDR3 is 15 amino acids. CDR3 loop: CASSRSRDSPYEQYF. The CDR3 DNA sequence: TGTGCCAGCAGCCGCTCGAGGGACTCTCCCTACGAGCAGTACTTC.

The chain joins TRBV7-9 to TRBJ2-3, with a tentative D call TRBD2 (6 bases). V dropped 5 bases and J dropped 6 bases, with 12 bases sitting between them. Germline lookup yields CDR1 SEHNR and CDR2 FQNEAQ (reference sequence). This CDR3 region has 13 residues. CDR3: CASSRRDSDTQYF. CDR3 in DNA: TGTGCCAGCAGCCGCCGGGACTCGGATACGCAGTATTTT.

The chain uses TRBV7-8 and TRBJ2-4; D is perhaps TRBD1 (5 bases). Trimming pared 2 bases from V and 3 bases from J, leaving 14 bases between. Per the germline V gene, CDR1 is SGHVS and CDR2 is FQNEAQ. The CDR3 runs to 16 residues. The DNA of the CDR3 is TGTGCCAGCAGCTTATGGGGCCCCCTGGGCAAAAACATTCAGTACTTC. Amino acids: CASSLWGPLGKNIQYF.

The chain carries TRBV12-5 and TRBJ2-5; D is ambiguous. CDR3 length equals 14 residues. The ends were cut back, 3 bases at V and 5 bases at J, with 13 bases in the middle. CDR1 and CDR2 from the germline V gene are LGHNT and FRNRAP. In DNA form, the CDR3 reads TGTGCTAGTGGTTTAAGTCTGGGGTTGGAGACCCAGTACTTC. The encoded protein is CASGLSLGLETQYF.

This clone was detected only once. J is TRBJ2-7 and V is TRBV2; D may be TRBD2 (6 bases). V was shortened by 3 bases and J by 5 bases, with 14 bases between the two germline ends. This CDR3 is built from 14 residues. Germline lookup yields CDR1 SNHLY and CDR2 FYNNEI. The CDR3 DNA sequence: TGTGCCAGCAGTGACGGGACGCGGGGCAACGAGCAGTACTTC. Residues: CASSDGTRGNEQYF.

This clone was recorded a few times. The chain joins TRBV6-1 to TRBJ1-2; perhaps TRBD1 as D (5 bases). Germline CDR1 is MNHNS and CDR2 is SASEGT. Trimming shortened V by 2 bases and J by 7 bases, and 20 bases separated the two germline ends. This CDR3 is built from 16 residues. CDR3 DNA sequence: TGTGCCAGCAGTGAATTTAGCATGGGGGAGGTGGCTGGCTACACCTTC. It translates to CASSEFSMGEVAGYTF.

The chain recombines TRBV10-2 with TRBJ2-1; a weak D match, TRBD2 (6 bases). This CDR3 has 15 amino acids. V was clipped by 0 bases and J by 6 bases, with 12 bases between them. The germline V gene encodes CDR1 WSHSY and CDR2 SAAADI. CDR3 sequence reads: CASSESGLGRNEQFF. For the CDR3, the DNA is TGCGCCAGCAGTGAGTCGGGACTGGGACGCAATGAGCAGTTCTTC.

V usage is TRBV6-2 or TRBV6-3 and J usage is TRBJ2-7; tentatively, D is TRBD1 (5 bases). V lost 1 base, J lost 0 bases, and 16 bases lay in between. CDR1 and CDR2 from the germline V gene are MNHEY and SVGEGT. The CDR3 runs to 17 residues. The CDR3 DNA reads TGTGCCAGCAGTTACTACTCAACAGGATGGAGCTCCTACGAGCAGTACTTC. This sequence encodes CASSYYSTGWSSYEQYF.

The chain recombines TRBV6-5 with TRBJ2-7, with D perhaps matching TRBD1 (6 bases). The CDR3 sequence is 15 residues long. Germline lookup yields CDR1 MNHEY and CDR2 SVGAGI. V was cut by 0 bases and J by 7 bases, with 16 bases left in between. CDR3 coding DNA: TGTGCCAGCAGTTACTCGGGCAGGGGCCTGGGGGAGCAGTACTTC. Translating it yields CASSYSGRGLGEQYF.

The chain couples TRBV19 to TRBJ2-7, with 9 bases that match TRBD1. This CDR3 contains 13 residues. Germline trimming cut 4 bases from V and 5 bases from J; bases unmatched to any gene: 3. Looked up from germline, CDR1 is LNHDA and CDR2 is SQIVND (reference sequence). The CDR3 here is CASSNTGGNEQYF. The DNA for the CDR3 is TGTGCCAGTAGTAACACAGGGGGCAACGAGCAGTACTTC. Full variable domain (missing parts from reference TRBV19 and TRBJ2-7): DGGITQSPKYLFRKEGQNVTLSCEQNLNHDAMYWYRQDPGQGLRLIYYSQIVNDFQKGDIAEGYSVSREKKESFPLTVTSAQKNPTAFYLCASSNTGGNEQYFGPGTRLTVT.

Comment on this clone: The junction shows a germline mismatch at one end, possibly a read error. For the CDR3, the DNA is TGTGCCAGCAGCCTAGCGGGGGGGGGAGAGACCCAGTACTTC. Protein sequence: CASSLAGGGETQYF. V is TRBV7-7 and J is TRBJ2-5; the match to TRBD2 covers 12 bases. This CDR3 is built from 14 residues. Germline CDR1 and CDR2: SSHAT and FNYEAQ (reference sequence). The whole variable domain, remainder taken from reference TRBV7-7 and TRBJ2-5, is GAGVSQSPRYKVTKRGQDVTLRCDPISSHATLYWYQQALGQGPEFLTYFNYEAQPDKSGLPSDRFSAERPEGSISTLTIQRTEQRDSAMYRCASSLAGGGETQYFGPGTRLLVL.

The CDR3 region is CASKGWLAGQETQYF. The CDR3 region has the DNA TGTGCCAGCAAAGGATGGCTAGCGGGGCAAGAGACCCAGTACTTC. The rearrangement joins TRBV5-5 to TRBJ2-5; 9 positions match TRBD2. The ends lost 6 bases at V and 2 bases at J; junction bases unmatched: 8. This CDR3 is built from 15 residues. CDR1 is SGHKS, CDR2 YYEKEE, per germline (reference sequence).

V gene TRBV2 combines with J gene TRBJ2-3, with D possibly being TRBD2 (6 bases). Germline CDR1 SNHLY, CDR2 FYNNEI. V was shortened by 7 bases and J by 4 bases, with 18 bases between the two germline ends. The CDR3 runs 15 residues. The CDR3 coding sequence is TGTGCCAGCATAGGGACGACCGCGGGGTCAGATACGCAGTATTTT. Translating it yields CASIGTTAGSDTQYF.

This chain connects TRBV4-1 to TRBJ2-1; 11 bases line up with TRBD2. V dropped 1 base and J dropped 6; count of bases not matched to a gene: 5. This CDR3 spans 16 amino acids. Germline assignment: CDR1 MGHRA and CDR2 YSYEKL. The CDR3 is CASSQGGLAVSNEQFF. Written as DNA, the CDR3 is TGCGCCAGCAGCCAAGGGGGACTAGCGGTTTCCAATGAGCAGTTCTTC.

The J gene is TRBJ1-5, the V gene TRBV5-1; tentatively, D is TRBD1 (6 bases). V lost 4 bases, J lost 7 bases, and 12 bases lay in between. CDR3 length: 13 amino acids. Germline V gene sequence: CDR1 SGHRS, CDR2 YFSETQ. CDR3 sequence (DNA): TGCGCCAGCAGCCCCGGGGGCGAACAGCCCCAGCATTTT. This sequence encodes CASSPGGEQPQHF.

The rearrangement joins TRBV4-2 to TRBJ2-4; the D gene is possibly TRBD2 (6 bases). This CDR3 is 15 amino acids long. Germline lookup yields CDR1 LGHNA and CDR2 YNFKEQ. V was cut by 0 bases and J by 7 bases, with 13 bases left in between. This CDR3 reads CASSQDGGLLNIQYF. The DNA of the CDR3 is TGTGCCAGCAGCCAAGATGGGGGGTTGCTGAACATTCAGTACTTC.

The chain is built from TRBV29-1 and TRBJ1-5; possibly TRBD1 for D (5 bases). Germline lookup yields CDR1 SQVTM and CDR2 ANQGSEA. V lost 6 bases to trimming and J lost 2 bases, with 11 bases between them. The CDR3 covers 13 residues. Written as DNA, the CDR3 is TGCAGCGTCAGGGTGGGCGGCAATCAGCCCCAGCATTTT. Its translation: CSVRVGGNQPQHF.

This clone was counted only a few times. The chain uses TRBV7-2 and TRBJ1-1; TRBD1 matches 7 bases. Germline V gives CDR1 SGHTA, CDR2 FQGNSA. The CDR3 loop spans 13 amino acids. Losses at the gene ends were 8 bases for V and 1 base for J; bases not matched to a gene: 4. The CDR3 loop reads CASSGQKNTEAFF. CDR3 nucleotide sequence: TGTGCCAGCTCGGGACAGAAGAACACTGAAGCTTTCTTT.

This chain links TRBV2 with TRBJ2-7; D remains ambiguous. The CDR3 extends over 13 amino acids. The germline gives CDR1 SNHLY, CDR2 FYNNEI. V dropped 8 bases and J dropped 0 bases, with 11 bases sitting between them. CDR3 protein: CASWRDSSYEQYF. The CDR3 nucleotides read TGTGCCAGCTGGCGAGACTCCTCCTACGAGCAGTACTTC.

This chain connects TRBV3-1 (or the pseudogene TRBV3-2) to TRBJ2-1; 9 nucleotides match TRBD1. CDR3 size: 14 residues. The junction had 6 bases not matched to a gene; V was cut back by 6 bases and J by 6 bases. Germline V CDR1 and CDR2: LGHDT, YNNKEL (reference sequence). The CDR3 coding sequence is TGTGCCAGCAGGGGACAGGGTGGACCCAATGAGCAGTTCTTC. Translated: CASRGQGGPNEQFF.

This clone was counted once. The chain has TRBV10-2 and TRBJ1-1; D remains unclear. Germline values: CDR1 WSHSY, CDR2 SAAADI. V was cut by 5 bases and J by 5 bases, with 9 bases left in between. The CDR3 has 12 residues. DNA of the CDR3: TGCGCCAGCAGTCGAGGTTGGACTGAAGCTTTCTTT. It specifies CASSRGWTEAFF.

The chain couples TRBV2 to TRBJ1-5, with 7 positions matching TRBD1. The CDR3 is 14 amino acids. V lost 6 bases to trimming and J lost 5 bases; unmatched junction nucleotides: 7. Germline V lookup: CDR1 SNHLY, CDR2 FYNNEI. The CDR3 DNA reads TGTGCCAGCAGGGCCTCAGGGGGATATCAGCCCCAGCATTTT. Its protein product is CASRASGGYQPQHF.

This chain uses TRBV5-1 with TRBJ2-2; perhaps TRBD1 as D (5 bases). The V and J ends lost 4 bases and 5 bases respectively, with 15 bases between them. This CDR3 contains 15 residues. The germline V gene encodes CDR1 SGHRS and CDR2 YFSETQ. The CDR3 spells CASSPSPQETGELFF. The CDR3 bases are TGCGCCAGCAGCCCCTCCCCACAGGAAACCGGGGAGCTGTTTTTT. Full variable domain (rest looked up from reference TRBV5-1 and TRBJ2-2): KAGVTQTPRYLIKTRGQQVTLSCSPISGHRSVSWYQQTPGQGLQFLFEYFSETQRNKGNFPGRFSGRQFSNSRSEMNVSTLELGDSALYLCASSPSPQETGELFFGEGSRLTVL.

CDR3 protein: CASSKGPTYGTQYF. The CDR3 nucleotides read TGTGCCAGCAGCAAGGGACCGACTTACGGGACCCAGTACTTC. This chain uses TRBV6-5 with TRBJ2-5; D is possibly TRBD1 or TRBD2 (5 bases each). The V gene lost 6 bases and the J gene lost 7 bases, with 18 bases spanning the gap. The V gene's germline CDR1 is MNHEY and CDR2 SVGAGI. The CDR3 consists of 14 residues.

The CDR3 region has the DNA TGTGCCAGTGACGACGGAGGAAGCGGTGAGACCCAGTACTTC. It translates to CASDDGGSGETQYF. V is TRBV19 and J is TRBJ2-5; D is possibly TRBD2 (5 bases). In germline, CDR1 is LNHDA, CDR2 SQIVND (reference sequence). This CDR3 spans 14 amino acids. Between the trimmed V and J ends, which lost 8 bases and 5 bases, there was a span of 18 bases.

V and J are TRBV7-2 and TRBJ2-3, with a weak D call TRBD1 (6 bases). With 1 base removed from V and 7 bases from J, the gap between germline ends came to 9 bases. Per the germline V gene, CDR1 is SGHTA and CDR2 is FQGNSA. The CDR3 loop spans 13 amino acids. Written as DNA, the CDR3 is TGTGCCAGCAGCTTAGGGACAGCATATACGCAGTATTTT. Protein: CASSLGTAYTQYF. The full variable domain, its missing parts supplied by reference TRBV7-2 and TRBJ2-3, is GAGVSQSPSNKVTEKGKDVELRCDPISGHTALYWYRQSLGQGLEFLIYFQGNSAPDKSGLPSDRFSAERTGGSVSTLTIQRTQQEDSAVYLCASSLGTAYTQYFGPGTRLTVL.

V gene TRBV2 combines with J gene TRBJ2-1, with D perhaps TRBD1 or TRBD2 (5 bases each). From germline, CDR1 is SNHLY and CDR2 FYNNEI. The CDR3 runs 12 residues. The V end was cut by 1 base, the J end by 10 bases, with 8 bases between. This CDR3 is CASSEERGEQFF. The DNA for the CDR3 is TGTGCCAGCAGTGAAGAGAGGGGCGAGCAGTTCTTC.

This clone was detected once. One end of the junction varies from germline; a read error may be responsible. The chain uses TRBV5-8 and TRBJ2-5, with a weak D call TRBD1 (6 bases). Germline CDR1 and CDR2: SGHTS and YDEGEE. The CDR3 consists of 12 residues. CDR3 nucleotide sequence: TGTGCCAGCAGCTTGGCCTCGGGACAAAAAAACTTC. Protein sequence: CASSLASGQKNF. Full variable domain (rest looked up from reference TRBV5-8 and TRBJ2-5): EAGVTQSPTHLIKTRGQQATLRCSPISGHTSVYWYQQALGLGLQFLLWYDEGEERNRGNFPPRFSGRQFPNYSSELNVNALELEDSALYLCASSLASGQKNFGPGTRLLVL.

V usage is TRBV7-9 and J usage is TRBJ2-1, with TRBD2 matching over 8 bases. Unmatched junction bases numbered 9, after V lost 2 bases and J lost 6 bases. CDR1 SEHNR and CDR2 FQNEAQ come from the germline V gene (reference sequence). The CDR3 length is 16 residues. The CDR3 reads CASSLSPSGPGNEQFF. The CDR3 coding sequence is TGTGCCAGCAGCTTATCCCCTAGCGGGCCTGGCAATGAGCAGTTCTTC.

The chain recombines TRBV5-5 with TRBJ1-4, with 9 bases aligning to TRBD1. CDR3 size: 16 residues. The J segment lost 5 bases and the V segment lost 2 bases, leaving 7 bases of the junction unmatched. Germline CDR1 and CDR2: SGHKS and YYEKEE (reference sequence). In DNA, the CDR3 is TGTGCCAGCAGCTTATCCTTGACAGGGGGAAATGAAAAACTGTTTTTT. Its translation: CASSLSLTGGNEKLFF.